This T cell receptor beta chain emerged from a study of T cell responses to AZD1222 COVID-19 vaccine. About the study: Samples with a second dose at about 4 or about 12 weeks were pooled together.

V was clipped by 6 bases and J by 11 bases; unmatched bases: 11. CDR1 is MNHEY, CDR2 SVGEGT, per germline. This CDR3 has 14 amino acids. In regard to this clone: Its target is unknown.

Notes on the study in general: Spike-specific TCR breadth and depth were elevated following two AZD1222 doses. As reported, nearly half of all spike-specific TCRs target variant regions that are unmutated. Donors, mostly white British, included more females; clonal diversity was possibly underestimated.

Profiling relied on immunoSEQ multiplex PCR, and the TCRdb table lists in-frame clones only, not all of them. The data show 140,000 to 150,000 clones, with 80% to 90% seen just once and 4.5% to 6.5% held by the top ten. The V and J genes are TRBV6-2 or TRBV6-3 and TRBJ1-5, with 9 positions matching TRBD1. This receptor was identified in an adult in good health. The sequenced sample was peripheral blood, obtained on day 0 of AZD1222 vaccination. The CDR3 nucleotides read TGTGCCAGCAGGTACGGGACAGGGCCATCAGCCCAGCATTTT. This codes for CASRYGTGPSAQHF.